A selection of T cell receptor beta chains follows, all from one sample in a study of technical replicates of blood from a few donors. Produced via immunoSEQ multiplex PCR; TCRdb's table is partial and in-frame only. The table lists around 60,000 clones, about 91% of them singletons, with approximately 4.5% in the top ten. Sequenced sample: PBMCs. The receptors were sampled from a human donor in good health. Some clones in this sample may be carry-over from other donors' samples. Each CDR3 is given with its conserved first and last residue. D genes are given only for firm matches. Clone size is given for some rows only: seen once, a few or many times, or a class if the clone is expanded.

v_gene	abundance	j_gene	d_gene	CDR3aa	CDR3nt
TRBV7-3	NA	TRBJ2-2	TRBD2	CASSPKGLVGTGELFF	TGTGCCAGCAGCCCCAAGGGACTAGTTGGCACCGGGGAGCTGTTTTTT
TRBV21-1	NA	TRBJ1-1	NA	CASRALLATQFTEAFF	TGTGCCAGCAGGGCTTTGCTAGCTACACAATTCACTGAAGCTTTCTTT
TRBV27	NA	TRBJ1-2	NA	CASSPGGRTYYGYTF	TGTGCCAGCAGTCCGGGCGGGCGTACCTACTATGGCTACACCTTC
TRBV5-5	NA	TRBJ1-5	NA	CASSLRGPGNQPQHF	TGTGCCAGCAGCTTGAGAGGGCCAGGCAATCAGCCCCAGCATTTT
TRBV13	NA	TRBJ2-5	NA	CASSSDPRAETQYF	TGTGCCAGCAGCTCCGACCCCAGGGCGGAGACCCAGTACTTC
TRBV5-4	NA	TRBJ1-4	TRBD1	CASSMRQGGSEKLFF	TGTGCCAGCAGCATGAGACAGGGGGGGAGTGAAAAACTGTTTTTT
TRBV7-3	NA	TRBJ1-2	NA	CASSPSVGGWGGYTF	TGTGCCAGCAGCCCGTCGGTTGGAGGGTGGGGTGGCTACACCTTC
TRBV13	few	TRBJ2-1	NA	CASSFRNMVIF	TGTGCCAGCAGCTTCAGGAACATGGTGATCTTC
TRBV7-6	NA	TRBJ1-5	TRBD1	CASSLGQTQGQPQHF	TGTGCCAGCAGCCTGGGGCAGACACAGGGGCAGCCCCAGCATTTT
TRBV29-1	NA	TRBJ2-7	NA	CSVGDLKNEQYF	TGCAGCGTTGGCGACTTGAAGAACGAGCAGTACTTC
TRBV25-1	once	TRBJ1-5	NA	CASSENRDNQPQHF	TGTGCCAGCAGTGAAAACAGGGACAATCAGCCCCAGCATTTT
TRBV7-2	NA	TRBJ2-7	NA	CASSLAGPGNNEQYF	TGTGCCAGCAGCTTAGCGGGGCCAGGGAACAACGAGCAGTACTTC
TRBV6-1	NA	TRBJ2-5	TRBD2	CASSASESSGGQETQYF	TGTGCCAGCAGTGCAAGCGAATCTAGCGGGGGACAAGAGACCCAGTACTTC
TRBV7-8	NA	TRBJ2-1	TRBD2	CASSGPGTSNEQFF	TGTGCCAGCAGCGGCCCCGGGACTAGTAATGAGCAGTTCTTC
TRBV10-2	NA	TRBJ2-7	TRBD2	CASSVRTSSYEQYF	TGCGCCAGCAGTGTCAGGACTAGCTCCTACGAGCAGTACTTC
TRBV4-3	once	TRBJ2-1	TRBD2	CASSHLTSGTPRCSYNEQFF	TGCGCCAGCAGCCATCTAACTAGCGGCACCCCACGTTGTTCCTACAATGAGCAGTTCTTC
TRBV4-3	NA	TRBJ2-5	NA	CASSQEGGGHETQYF	TGCGCCAGCAGCCAAGAGGGGGGGGGCCATGAGACCCAGTACTTC
TRBV9	NA	TRBJ2-7	NA	CASSVVVREVYEQYF	TGTGCCAGCAGCGTAGTGGTCAGGGAGGTATACGAGCAGTACTTC
TRBV14	NA	TRBJ1-1	TRBD1	CASSQDERQGFRVTEAFF	TGTGCCAGCAGCCAAGACGAAAGACAGGGTTTTAGGGTCACTGAAGCTTTCTTT
TRBV27	NA	TRBJ1-1	TRBD1	CASSLSGTGTEAFF	TGTGCCAGCAGTTTATCAGGGACAGGGACTGAAGCTTTCTTT
TRBV18	NA	TRBJ2-1	TRBD2	CASSPPLAGVEQFF	TGTGCCAGCTCACCACCGCTAGCGGGAGTTGAGCAGTTCTTC
TRBV6-1	NA	TRBJ2-5	TRBD1	CATLWDREETQYF	TGTGCCACCCTTTGGGACAGAGAAGAGACCCAGTACTTC
TRBV2	NA	TRBJ2-2	NA	CASSVSRGYTGELFF	TGTGCCAGCAGTGTGAGCCGAGGGTACACCGGGGAGCTGTTTTTT
TRBV7-9	NA	TRBJ1-1	NA	CASSLEGLNTEAFF	TGTGCCAGCAGCTTGGAGGGCCTGAACACTGAAGCTTTCTTT
TRBV4-1	NA	TRBJ2-7	NA	CASSQDRGFLSEQYF	TGCGCCAGCAGCCAAGATCGGGGGTTTCTTAGTGAGCAGTACTTC
TRBV6-1	NA	TRBJ2-2	TRBD1	CASSERTGATGELFF	TGTGCCAGCAGTGAAAGGACAGGGGCCACCGGGGAGCTGTTTTTT
TRBV27	NA	TRBJ2-7	TRBD1	CASRRTGNYEQYF	TGTGCCAGCAGGCGGACAGGGAATTACGAGCAGTACTTC
TRBV7-2	NA	TRBJ2-2	TRBD2	CASSPWSSGGNTGELFF	TGTGCCAGCAGCCCTTGGTCTAGCGGGGGGAACACCGGGGAGCTGTTTTTT
TRBV7-8	NA	TRBJ1-1	NA	CASSRIGAGQLNPEAFF	TGTGCCAGCAGCCGTATCGGAGCAGGACAGCTGAACCCTGAAGCTTTCTTT
TRBV19	NA	TRBJ1-2	NA	CASSILGSKSYGYTF	TGTGCCAGTAGTATTTTGGGCAGTAAATCCTATGGCTACACCTTC
TRBV7-9	NA	TRBJ2-1	NA	CASSLVDYRDNEQFF	TGTGCCAGCAGCTTAGTCGATTACAGGGACAATGAGCAGTTCTTC
TRBV7-2	NA	TRBJ2-1	TRBD1	CASSTYRGEQFF	TGTGCCAGCAGCACCTACAGGGGCGAGCAGTTCTTC
TRBV4-2	NA	TRBJ2-7	NA	CASSQAQGGISYEQYF	TGTGCCAGCAGCCAGGCACAGGGGGGGATCTCCTACGAGCAGTACTTC
TRBV29-1	NA	TRBJ2-3	NA	CSAPSVGRTDTQYF	TGCAGCGCCCCTAGTGTGGGGAGGACGGATACGCAGTATTTT
TRBV9	NA	TRBJ1-1	NA	CASSVGSSNTEAFF	TGTGCCAGCAGCGTAGGTTCATCGAACACTGAAGCTTTCTTT
TRBV29-1	NA	TRBJ1-2	TRBD1	CSVGLQGANYGYTF	TGCAGCGTAGGCTTACAGGGGGCCAACTATGGCTACACCTTC
TRBV2	NA	TRBJ2-5	TRBD2	CASSLYSGEETQYF	TGTGCCAGCAGTCTATATAGCGGGGAAGAGACCCAGTACTTC
TRBV2	NA	TRBJ1-5	NA	CASSFSDSGGNQPQHF	TGTGCCAGCAGTTTTTCGGACAGCGGGGGGAATCAGCCCCAGCATTTT
TRBV19	NA	TRBJ1-5	NA	CASKEGYNQPQHF	TGTGCCAGTAAGGAGGGGTACAATCAGCCCCAGCATTTT
TRBV9	NA	TRBJ2-2	TRBD1	CASSPTGGTGELFF	TGTGCCAGCAGCCCGACAGGGGGCACCGGGGAGCTGTTTTTT
TRBV11-3	NA	TRBJ2-7	NA	CASSLGGPGYEQYF	TGTGCCAGCAGCTTAGGGGGGCCGGGCTACGAGCAGTACTTC
TRBV4-1	NA	TRBJ2-7	TRBD1	CASSQEDRVYEQYF	TGCGCCAGCAGCCAAGAGGACAGGGTGTACGAGCAGTACTTC
TRBV5-1	NA	TRBJ2-5	TRBD2	CASSLGPSGGSETQYF	TGCGCCAGCAGCTTGGGGCCCAGCGGGGGATCTGAGACCCAGTACTTC
TRBV19	NA	TRBJ1-5	NA	CASSISGGIGQPQHF	TGTGCCAGTAGTATCTCGGGAGGGATTGGTCAGCCCCAGCATTTT
TRBV6-5	NA	TRBJ2-1	NA	CASSPRTTYRDEQFF	TGTGCCAGCAGCCCCCGGACAACCTACAGGGATGAGCAGTTCTTC
TRBV7-7	NA	TRBJ2-3	TRBD2	CASSLAGGRTDTQYF	TGTGCCAGCAGCCTAGCGGGGGGGCGTACAGATACGCAGTATTTT
TRBV10-3	NA	TRBJ1-1	TRBD1	CAISDPGGIPTGAFF	TGTGCCATCAGTGACCCAGGGGGGATCCCTACGGGGGCTTTCTTT
TRBV7-9	NA	TRBJ2-1	TRBD2	CASSITSGGPNEQFF	TGTGCCAGCAGCATAACTAGCGGAGGGCCCAATGAGCAGTTCTTC
TRBV6-5	NA	TRBJ2-1	TRBD2	CASRQLATSYNEQFF	TGTGCCAGCAGACAACTAGCGACTAGCTACAATGAGCAGTTCTTC
TRBV7-9	NA	TRBJ2-1	TRBD2	CASTRLAHYNEQFF	TGTGCCAGCACCCGACTAGCGCACTACAATGAGCAGTTCTTC
TRBV6-1	NA	TRBJ1-5	NA	CASTSGDRRPQHF	TGTGCCAGCACCTCAGGTGACCGGCGACCCCAGCATTTT
TRBV5-1	NA	TRBJ2-2	NA	CASSSYSGANTGELFF	TGCGCCAGCAGCTCCTATTCAGGGGCGAACACCGGGGAGCTGTTTTTT
TRBV7-6	NA	TRBJ2-4	NA	CASSQGRGGHKNIQYF	TGTGCCAGCAGCCAGGGAAGGGGCGGCCATAAAAACATTCAGTACTTC
TRBV4-3	once	TRBJ2-1	TRBD2	CASSPGLAGYNEQFF	TGCGCCAGCAGCCCGGGACTAGCGGGCTACAATGAGCAGTTCTTC
TRBV7-2	NA	TRBJ2-7	NA	CASSKSSYEQYF	TGTGCCAGCAGCAAGAGCTCCTACGAGCAGTACTTC